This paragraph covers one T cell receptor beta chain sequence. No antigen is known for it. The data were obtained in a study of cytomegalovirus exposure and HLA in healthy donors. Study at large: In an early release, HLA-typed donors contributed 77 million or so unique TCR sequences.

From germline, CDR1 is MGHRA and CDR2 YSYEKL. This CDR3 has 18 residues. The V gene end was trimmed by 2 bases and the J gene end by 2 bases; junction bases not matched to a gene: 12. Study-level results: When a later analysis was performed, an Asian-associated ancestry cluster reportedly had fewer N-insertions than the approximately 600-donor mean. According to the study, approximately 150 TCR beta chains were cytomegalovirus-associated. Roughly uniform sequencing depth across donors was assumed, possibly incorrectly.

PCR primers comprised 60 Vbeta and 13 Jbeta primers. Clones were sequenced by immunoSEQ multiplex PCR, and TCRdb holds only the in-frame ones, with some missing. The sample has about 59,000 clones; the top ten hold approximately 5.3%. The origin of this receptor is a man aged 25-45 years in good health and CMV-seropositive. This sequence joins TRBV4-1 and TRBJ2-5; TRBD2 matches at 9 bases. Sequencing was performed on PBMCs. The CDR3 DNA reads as TGCGCCAGCAGCCAACATGGACTAGCGAGACTTGAGCAAGAGACCCAGTACTTC. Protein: CASSQHGLARLEQETQYF.